Shown below are 9 T cell receptor beta chains from a single sample sequenced in a study of control samples from healthy donors and cancer patients. TCRdb's copy holds only in-frame clones and misses some; the assay was immunoSEQ multiplex PCR. This sample has 150,000 to 200,000 clones, with about 91% found just once. Sequenced material: blood. The receptors originated from a woman in her 30s in good health.

The V and J genes are TRBV6-5 and TRBJ2-2; 8 positions match TRBD1. The CDR3 contains 16 residues. Germline assignment: CDR1 MNHEY and CDR2 SVGAGI. With 4 bases clipped from V and 6 bases from J, the junction kept 10 bases outside the gene matches. CDR3 sequence: CASSFRRGQGPGELFF. CDR3 DNA sequence: TGTGCCAGCAGTTTTCGTCGTGGACAGGGTCCCGGGGAGCTGTTTTTT.

V is TRBV27 and J is TRBJ1-1; 7 nucleotides match TRBD1. Germline loops: CDR1 MNHEY, CDR2 SMNVEV (reference sequence). The V and J ends lost 5 bases and 2 bases, in that order; junction bases with no gene match: 8. The CDR3 length is 15 residues. The CDR3 is CASSPTGQPNTEAFF. The CDR3 region has the DNA TGTGCCAGCAGTCCGACGGGACAGCCAAACACTGAAGCTTTCTTT.

The chain employs TRBV5-4 and TRBJ1-3, with D unresolved. Germline CDR1 is SGHNT and CDR2 is YYREEE (reference sequence). The CDR3 contains 12 residues. Deletions cut 4 bases from V and 4 bases from J, with 6 bases between. CDR3 loop: CASSPGGNTIYF. In nucleotides, the CDR3 is TGTGCCAGCAGCCCTGGCGGAAACACCATATATTTT.

The chain recombines TRBV7-2 with TRBJ2-7; D is unclear. This CDR3 spans 15 amino acids. The ends were cut back, 1 base at V and 2 bases at J, with 12 bases in the middle. From germline, CDR1 is SGHTA and CDR2 FQGNSA. The CDR3 sequence is CASSLVHRTTYEQYF. The CDR3 region has the DNA TGTGCCAGCAGCTTAGTTCACCGGACCACCTACGAGCAGTACTTC.

This clone has just one count. The chain joins TRBV5-4 to TRBJ2-5; no reliable D call. Germline assignment: CDR1 SGHNT and CDR2 YYREEE (reference sequence). Trimming shortened V by 0 bases and J by 3 bases, and 9 bases separated the two germline ends. The CDR3 length is 14 residues. The DNA for the CDR3 is TGTGCCAGCAGCTTGGACAGCACAGAAGAGACCCAGTACTTC. As protein: CASSLDSTEETQYF.

This clone was picked up a small number of times. This sample also contains other DNA sequences that code for the same CDR3. This sequence joins TRBV6-5 and TRBJ1-3, with D possibly matching TRBD1 (5 bases). Deletions cut 6 bases from V and 2 bases from J, with 11 bases between. This CDR3 is built from 14 residues. Germline lookup yields CDR1 MNHEY and CDR2 SVGAGI. The CDR3 coding sequence is TGTGCCAGCAGCCAGGGAGAAGCTGGAAACACCATATATTTT. The encoded protein is CASSQGEAGNTIYF.

V is TRBV19 and J is TRBJ2-7, with D possibly matching TRBD1 (6 bases). The CDR3 sequence is 16 residues long. V was trimmed by 3 bases and J by 7 bases, leaving 22 bases between them. Germline V gives CDR1 LNHDA, CDR2 SQIVND (reference sequence). The CDR3 DNA sequence: TGTGCCAGTAGTATCCGACATACAGGGCTGGTGGGTGAGCAGTACTTC. Amino acid sequence: CASSIRHTGLVGEQYF. Variable domain in full (rest from reference TRBV19 and TRBJ2-7): DGGITQSPKYLFRKEGQNVTLSCEQNLNHDAMYWYRQDPGQGLRLIYYSQIVNDFQKGDIAEGYSVSREKKESFPLTVTSAQKNPTAFYLCASSIRHTGLVGEQYFGPGTRLTVT.

The chain links TRBV19 to TRBJ1-5, with D unclear. The V and J ends lost 2 bases and 2 bases respectively, with 7 bases between them. Germline V gives CDR1 LNHDA, CDR2 SQIVND (reference sequence). This CDR3 has 14 amino acids. The CDR3 loop reads CASSIKKGNQPQHF. Written as DNA, the CDR3 is TGTGCCAGTAGTATAAAGAAGGGCAATCAGCCCCAGCATTTT.

This chain links TRBV20-1 with TRBJ2-7; 16 bases are shared with TRBD2. V was clipped by 3 bases and J by 3 bases; unmatched bases: 14. The CDR3 loop spans 19 amino acids. Germline values: CDR1 DFQATT, CDR2 SNEGSKA (reference sequence). This CDR3 reads CSASLPGTSGRVSNYEQYF. The CDR3, as DNA: TGCAGTGCTAGTCTACCGGGGACTAGCGGGAGGGTTTCGAACTACGAGCAGTACTTC.